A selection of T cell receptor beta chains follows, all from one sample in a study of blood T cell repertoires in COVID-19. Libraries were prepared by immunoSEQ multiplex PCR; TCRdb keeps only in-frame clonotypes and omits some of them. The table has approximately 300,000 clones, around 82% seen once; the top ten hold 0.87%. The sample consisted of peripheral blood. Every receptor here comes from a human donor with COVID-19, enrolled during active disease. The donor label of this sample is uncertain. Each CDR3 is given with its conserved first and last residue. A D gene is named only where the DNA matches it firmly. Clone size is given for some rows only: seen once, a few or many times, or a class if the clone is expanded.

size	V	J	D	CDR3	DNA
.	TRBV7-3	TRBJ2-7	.	CASSSTQAGEQYF	TGTGCCAGCAGCTCGACCCAGGCGGGGGAGCAGTACTTC
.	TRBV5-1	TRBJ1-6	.	CASSLRRGGSDSPLHF	TGCGCCAGCAGCTTGCGGAGAGGGGGATCGGATTCACCCCTCCACTTT
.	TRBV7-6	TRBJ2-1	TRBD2	CASSLENLAGRNEQFF	TGTGCCAGCAGCTTAGAAAACCTAGCGGGCCGCAATGAGCAGTTCTTC
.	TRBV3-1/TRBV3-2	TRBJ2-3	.	CASREADTQYF	TGTGCCAGCAGAGAGGCAGATACGCAGTATTTT
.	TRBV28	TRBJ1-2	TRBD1	CASSLQAGGNGYTF	TGTGCCAGCAGTTTACAGGCAGGGGGGAATGGCTACACCTTC
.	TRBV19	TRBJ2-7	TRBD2	CASTPLEAGAYEQYF	TGTGCCAGTACCCCACTCGAAGCGGGAGCGTACGAGCAGTACTTC
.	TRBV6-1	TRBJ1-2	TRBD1	CASSPPTGKTDGYTF	TGTGCCAGCAGTCCCCCGACAGGGAAGACGGATGGCTACACCTTC
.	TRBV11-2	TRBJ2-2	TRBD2	CASSRRLAGGPANTGELFF	TGTGCCAGCAGCCGCCGACTAGCGGGAGGCCCCGCGAACACCGGGGAGCTGTTTTTT
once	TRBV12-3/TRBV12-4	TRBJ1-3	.	CASSLKPGYTIYF	TGTGCCAGCAGTTTGAAGCCGGGATACACCATATATTTT
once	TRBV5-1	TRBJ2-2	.	CASSSALGDTGELFF	TGCGCCAGCAGCTCAGCCCTCGGGGACACCGGGGAGCTGTTTTTT
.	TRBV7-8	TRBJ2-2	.	CASSLDGGSFNGELFF	TGTGCCAGCAGCTTAGACGGTGGGAGTTTCAACGGGGAGCTGTTTTTT
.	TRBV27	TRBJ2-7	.	CASSPGSTYEQYF	TGTGCCAGCAGTCCCGGGTCCACCTACGAGCAGTACTTC
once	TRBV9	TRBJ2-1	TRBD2	CASSVGLAGGHEQFF	TGTGCCAGCAGCGTAGGACTAGCGGGAGGACATGAGCAGTTCTTC
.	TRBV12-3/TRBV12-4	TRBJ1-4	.	CASSFSGVEKLFF	TGTGCCAGCAGTTTTAGTGGTGTCGAAAAACTGTTTTTT
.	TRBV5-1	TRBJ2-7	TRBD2	CAQHYEGSGTSYEQYF	TGCGCGCAGCACTACGAGGGTAGCGGGACTTCCTACGAGCAGTACTTC
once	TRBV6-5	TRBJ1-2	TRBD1	CASRSQGARVGGYTF	TGTGCCAGCAGGTCCCAGGGGGCGCGGGTAGGTGGCTACACCTTC
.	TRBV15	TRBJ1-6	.	CATSPGQRFNSPLHF	TGTGCCACCAGCCCCGGACAGCGATTTAATTCACCCCTCCACTTT
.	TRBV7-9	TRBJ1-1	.	CASSLGGLSTEAFF	TGTGCCAGCAGCTTAGGAGGTCTGAGCACTGAAGCTTTCTTT
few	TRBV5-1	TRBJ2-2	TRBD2	CASSLWSGVGTGELFF	TGCGCCAGCAGCTTGTGGAGCGGGGTAGGAACCGGGGAGCTGTTTTTT
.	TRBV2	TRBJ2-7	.	CASRLDRSSYEQYF	TGTGCCAGCCGCTTGGACAGAAGCTCCTACGAGCAGTACTTC
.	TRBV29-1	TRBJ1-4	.	CSVGEGTTNEKLFF	TGCAGCGTTGGGGAGGGGACAACTAATGAAAAACTGTTTTTT
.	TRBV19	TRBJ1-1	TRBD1	CASSIGDRALGNTEAFF	TGTGCCAGTAGTATAGGGGACAGGGCCCTTGGGAACACTGAAGCTTTCTTT
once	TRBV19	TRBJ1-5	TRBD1	CASSIDRGRQPQHF	TGTGCCAGTAGTATTGACAGGGGCCGCCAGCCCCAGCATTTT
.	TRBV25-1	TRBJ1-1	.	CASSWGGTEAFF	TGTGCCAGCAGCTGGGGGGGCACTGAAGCTTTCTTT
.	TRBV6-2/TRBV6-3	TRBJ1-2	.	CASSLDGLYGYTF	TGTGCCAGCAGTCTGGACGGACTATATGGCTACACCTTC
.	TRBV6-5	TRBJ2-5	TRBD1	CASSPGGEEETQYF	TGTGCCAGCAGCCCAGGGGGCGAGGAAGAGACCCAGTACTTC
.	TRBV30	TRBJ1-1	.	CAWRERGGSFPFF	TGTGCCTGGAGGGAACGGGGGGGGAGCTTTCCTTTCTTT
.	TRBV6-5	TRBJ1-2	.	CASTRGGYGYTF	TGTGCCAGCACGCGGGGTGGGTATGGCTACACCTTC
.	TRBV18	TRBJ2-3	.	CASSPPAGTDTQYF	TGTGCCAGCTCACCACCGGCGGGCACAGATACGCAGTATTTT
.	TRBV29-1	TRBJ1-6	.	CSVRHTGQGGNSPLHF	TGCAGCGTTCGCCACACGGGTCAGGGAGGGAATTCACCCCTCCACTTT
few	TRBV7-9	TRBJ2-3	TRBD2	CASSLGASGRADTQYF	TGTGCCAGCAGCTTAGGGGCTAGCGGGAGGGCAGATACGCAGTATTTT
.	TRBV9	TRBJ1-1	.	CASSLGGALNTEAFF	TGTGCCAGCAGCTTGGGGGGGGCCTTGAACACTGAAGCTTTCTTT
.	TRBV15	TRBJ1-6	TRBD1	CATSQGANSPLHF	TGTGCCACCTCACAGGGGGCGAATTCACCCCTCCACTTT
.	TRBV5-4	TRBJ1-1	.	CASSPQDRNTEAFF	TGTGCCAGCAGCCCCCAGGACAGGAACACTGAAGCTTTCTTT
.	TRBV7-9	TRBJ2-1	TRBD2	CASTPGGRDYNEQFF	TGTGCCAGCACCCCCGGGGGGAGGGACTACAATGAGCAGTTCTTC
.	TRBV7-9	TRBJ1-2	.	CASSRDTNYGYTF	TGTGCCAGCAGCAGGGACACTAACTATGGCTACACCTTC
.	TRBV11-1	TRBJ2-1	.	CASSLPSYNEQFF	TGTGCCAGCAGCTTACCTAGCTACAATGAGCAGTTCTTC
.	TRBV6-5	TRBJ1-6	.	CASSYSISSPLHF	TGTGCCAGCAGTTACTCGATTAGTTCACCCCTCCACTTT
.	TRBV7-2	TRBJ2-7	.	CASSLGAQGLYEQYF	TGTGCCAGCAGCTTGGGAGCGCAGGGGCTATACGAGCAGTACTTC
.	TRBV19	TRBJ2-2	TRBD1	CASSIRQGSPGELFF	TGTGCCAGTAGTATTAGACAGGGGAGCCCCGGGGAGCTGTTTTTT
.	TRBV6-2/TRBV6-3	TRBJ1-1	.	CASSYGAGSEAFF	TGTGCCAGCAGTTACGGAGCAGGGTCTGAAGCTTTCTTT
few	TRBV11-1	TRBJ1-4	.	CASSRPGGANEKLFF	TGTGCCAGCAGCCGACCGGGAGGGGCTAATGAAAAACTGTTTTTT
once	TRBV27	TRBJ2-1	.	CASSLSLSGEQFF	TGTGCCAGCAGTTTATCCCTTAGCGGTGAGCAGTTCTTC
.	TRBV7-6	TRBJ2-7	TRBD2	CASSLRLADTYEQYF	TGTGCCAGCAGCCTGAGACTAGCGGACACCTACGAGCAGTACTTC
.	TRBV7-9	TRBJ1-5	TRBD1	CASSLGTGETSNQPQHF	TGTGCCAGCAGCTTAGGGACAGGAGAGACAAGCAATCAGCCCCAGCATTTT
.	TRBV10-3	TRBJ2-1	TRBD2	CAISETLTSGRYEQFF	TGTGCCATCAGTGAGACACTGACTAGCGGGAGGTACGAGCAGTTCTTC
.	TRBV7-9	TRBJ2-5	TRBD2	CASSPTSEETQYF	TGTGCCAGCAGCCCTACTAGCGAGGAGACCCAGTACTTC
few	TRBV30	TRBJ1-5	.	CAWGLGEMPQHF	TGTGCCTGGGGATTAGGGGAAATGCCCCAGCATTTT
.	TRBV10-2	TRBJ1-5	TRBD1	CASSAQGDHQPQHF	TGCGCCAGCAGTGCCCAGGGGGACCATCAGCCCCAGCATTTT
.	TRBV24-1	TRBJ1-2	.	CATSPSGVGYTF	TGTGCCACCAGTCCCTCAGGGGTTGGCTACACCTTC
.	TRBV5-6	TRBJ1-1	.	CASSFSAEAFF	TGTGCCAGCAGCTTTTCGGCTGAAGCTTTCTTT
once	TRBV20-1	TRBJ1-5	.	CSASFVAGMVQPQHF	TGCAGTGCTAGTTTCGTGGCAGGGATGGTTCAGCCCCAGCATTTT